The 12 T cell receptor beta chains below all came from one sample that was sequenced in a study of T cells after yellow fever vaccination (dated by TCRdb to between 2017 and 2020). The treatment or condition label for this specimen denotes: live attenuated yellow fever vaccine strain. The library was prepared using 5' RACE. Sequencing relied on an Illumina HiSeq 2500. Starting from the raw public reads, TCRdb applied fastp trimming at Q25, assembled clones with MiXCR and retained in-frame beta chains. For every CDR3 protein sequence, its rows merge into one entry that carries the most common genes and DNA. The sample contains 620,000 or so distinct CDR3 sequences, roughly an eighth of them found a single time. The top ten constitute just under 15% of the sample. Sample: PBMCs, taken on the day of the yellow fever booster vaccination. The origin of the receptors is a man aged 30-40 years who received the YFV17D yellow fever vaccine.

V is TRBV5-6 and J is TRBJ2-2, with D possibly TRBD1 on 6 matching bases. The germline V gene encodes CDR1 SGHDT and CDR2 YYEEEE. V was pared by 4 bases and J by 2 bases, with 12 bases between. The CDR3 is made up of 15 amino acids. For the CDR3, the DNA is TGTGCCAGCAGCGACAGGAGAAGTAACACCGGGGAGCTGTTTTTT. Translated: CASSDRRSNTGELFF.

This chain uses TRBV7-2 with TRBJ2-1; no definite D call. The CDR3 is made up of 14 amino acids. CDR1 and CDR2 (germline): SGHTA, FQGNSA. The germline V and J ends were trimmed by 0 bases and 6 bases, with 9 bases remaining between them. In nucleotides, the CDR3 is TGTGCCAGCAGCTTAGCGTCCACCATCAATGAGCAGTTCTTC. Translated: CASSLASTINEQFF. Drawing the rest from reference TRBV7-2 and TRBJ2-1, the complete variable domain is GAGVSQSPSNKVTEKGKDVELRCDPISGHTALYWYRQSLGQGLEFLIYFQGNSAPDKSGLPSDRFSAERTGGSVSTLTIQRTQQEDSAVYLCASSLASTINEQFFGPGTRLTVL.

This clonotype has ten or more counts. This sequence joins TRBV25-1 and TRBJ2-2; no clear D. V lost 7 bases and J 2 bases, leaving 2 bases between the germline ends. Per the germline V gene, CDR1 is MGHDK and CDR2 is SYGVNS. The CDR3 is 11 amino acids. CDR3 loop: CASKNTGELFF. As DNA, the CDR3 is TGTGCCAGCAAAAACACCGGGGAGCTGTTTTTT.

This sequence joins TRBV5-1 and TRBJ2-7; 12 bases line up with TRBD2. Germline CDR1 is SGHRS and CDR2 is YFSETQ. The junction had 10 bases not matched to a gene; V was cut back by 3 bases and J by 3 bases. The CDR3 is 17 residues long. The CDR3 protein is CASSSRTSGKNDYEQYF. CDR3 DNA sequence: TGCGCCAGCAGCTCGCGGACTAGCGGGAAGAACGACTACGAGCAGTACTTC.

This clonotype occurred a few times. The CDR3 here is CASSDGLAGTQYF. CDR3 bases: TGTGCCAGCAGCGACGGACTAGCGGGGACGCAGTATTTT. The chain couples TRBV9 to TRBJ2-3; TRBD2 matches at 12 bases. V lost 3 bases, J lost 9 bases, and 2 bases stayed unmatched. The CDR3 has 13 amino acids. Germline V CDR1 and CDR2: SGDLS, YYNGEE.

The rearrangement links TRBV12-3 or TRBV12-4 to TRBJ2-3, with a possible D match to TRBD2 (6 bases). The V end was cut by 3 bases, the J end by 5 bases, with 12 bases between. The CDR3 contains 14 residues. The CDR3 DNA follows: TGTGCCAGCAGTTTGTCGGGGGAAGGAGATACGCAGTATTTT. It codes for CASSLSGEGDTQYF.

The gene calls are TRBV18 and TRBJ2-6; no reliable D call. Germline assignment: CDR1 KGHSH and CDR2 LQKENI. The germline V and J ends were trimmed by 2 bases and 2 bases, with 7 bases remaining between them. The CDR3 is made up of 15 amino acids. CDR3 sequence: CASSPGNAGANVLTF. DNA of the CDR3: TGTGCCAGCTCACCAGGAAATGCTGGGGCCAACGTCCTGACTTTC.

This clonotype was observed a few times. This chain joins TRBV12-3 or TRBV12-4 and TRBJ2-1; the D gene is possibly TRBD1 (6 bases). V shed 8 bases and J shed 7 bases, with 12 bases lying between them. CDR3 length: 12 residues. This chain's CDR3 is CASLQGLNEQFF. The CDR3 region has the DNA TGTGCCAGCTTACAGGGTTTAAATGAGCAGTTCTTC.

The rearrangement uses TRBV30 and TRBJ2-3, with 10 bases matching TRBD1. Trimming removed 5 bases from V and 3 bases from J; junction bases left unmatched: 11. Germline-derived CDR1 and CDR2 are GTSNPN and SVGIG (reference sequence). The CDR3 length is 16 residues. CDR3 in DNA: TGTGCCTGGTGGCCCCCCGCGGGACAGGGGACAGATACGCAGTATTTT. This codes for CAWWPPAGQGTDTQYF.

CDR3 loop: CSADSQPGTQYF. In DNA, the CDR3 is TGCAGCGCCGACTCCCAACCTGGGACCCAGTACTTC. The chain combines TRBV29-1 with TRBJ2-5; D ambiguous. CDR3 length equals 12 residues. CDR1 and CDR2 from the germline V gene are SQVTM and ANQGSEA. With 7 bases removed from V and 7 bases from J, the gap between germline ends came to 16 bases.

This clonotype was observed a few times. The chain joins TRBV4-3 to TRBJ2-3, with D perhaps TRBD2 (6 bases). Deletions cut 4 bases from V and 2 bases from J, with 13 bases between. This CDR3 is 15 amino acids long. Germline CDR1 reads LGHNA; CDR2 reads YSLEER. The CDR3 bases are TGCGCCAGCAGCCCGGGACTCCAACTCACAGATACGCAGTATTTT. Amino acid sequence: CASSPGLQLTDTQYF.

The chain uses TRBV18 and TRBJ2-7; 7 positions agree with TRBD2. The CDR3 spans 16 residues. J was trimmed by 5 bases and V by 0 bases; bases with no gene match: 10. Germline CDR1 reads KGHSH; CDR2 reads LQKENI. The CDR3 spells CASSPPGGPPLDEQYF. CDR3 nucleotides: TGTGCCAGCTCACCACCGGGAGGGCCCCCTTTAGACGAGCAGTACTTC.